Below, one T cell receptor beta chain is given with its context. Its antigen is still unknown. Per the germline V gene, CDR1 is MNHEY and CDR2 is SVGAGI. This CDR3 has 13 residues. The V end lost 4 bases, the J end lost 4 bases, and 11 bases lay between the germline ends. The sample comes from a study of T cell responses to AZD1222 COVID-19 vaccine. Study-wide points: Possibly, clonal diversity was underestimated; donors were largely white British and included more females.

TCRdb's copy holds only in-frame clones and misses some; the assay was immunoSEQ multiplex PCR. The repertoire holds around 160,000 clones, with 85% to 95% as singletons. The TCR comes from an adult in good health. The genes are TRBV6-5 and TRBJ2-7; D may correspond to TRBD1 or TRBD2 (5 bases each). The sequencing used peripheral blood, collected on day 0 of AZD1222 vaccination. CDR3 in amino acids: CASSSGTLYEQYF. DNA of the CDR3: TGTGCCAGCAGTTCCGGGACCCTATACGAGCAGTACTTC.